This TCR beta chain was retrieved from a study of T-cell reconstitution after alpha-beta-depleted transplantation in children. The germline V and J ends were trimmed by 4 bases and 5 bases, with 17 bases remaining between them. Germline V lookup: CDR1 SGHRS, CDR2 YFSETQ. The CDR3 spans 15 residues. Preparation of the TCRbeta library was carried out with unique molecular identifiers. Each CDR3 protein is one row after TCRdb ran MiXCR on the PCR reads. The table records 400,000 to 500,000 distinct CDR3 sequences, approximately 11% of them present only once. This chain joins TRBV5-1 and TRBJ2-3, with a weak D call TRBD1 (6 bases). The sequenced sample was PBMCs from the stem cell graft donor, obtained from the stem cell graft. This TCR was recovered from a human donor who donated a stem cell graft to a child with acute myeloid leukemia. The CDR3 region is CASSPQGPPGDTQYF. CDR3 in DNA: TGCGCCAGCAGCCCCCAGGGGCCCCCGGGAGATACGCAGTATTTT. Full variable domain (outside the CDR3, taken from reference TRBV5-1 and TRBJ2-3): KAGVTQTPRYLIKTRGQQVTLSCSPISGHRSVSWYQQTPGQGLQFLFEYFSETQRNKGNFPGRFSGRQFSNSRSEMNVSTLELGDSALYLCASSPQGPPGDTQYFGPGTRLTVL.